This T cell receptor (beta chain) derives from a study of follicular helper T cells after annual influenza vaccination. Time point given: 2015-2016 season, pre-vaccination. Before and after seasonal inactivated influenza vaccination, adults gave blood for sorting CD4 subsets for sequencing. Survey level resolution was used for TCRB sequencing. TCRdb's table, derived via immunoSEQ multiplex PCR, lists solely in-frame clones and lacks some. The sample contains some 10,000 clones, approximately 84% of which appear only once. Germline assignment: CDR1 MNHEY and CDR2 SMNVEV (reference sequence). The CDR3 loop spans 19 amino acids. Trimming took 7 bases from V and 4 from J; bases not matched to a gene: 22. Study-wide points: Just about 9.5-21% of cells analyzed had recovered productive TCRB sequences.

Points on this clone: Its antigen is not known.

The sequence came from an adult who received the influenza vaccine. The sequencing used CXCR5+ CD38- circulating T follicular helper cells from blood, collected on the day of influenza vaccination. Subset defined: circulating Tfh, non-naive CD4+CXCR5+PD-1+ (ICOS+CD38+ or ICOS-CD38-). The chain recombines TRBV27 with TRBJ2-7, with TRBD2 matching 10 bases. CDR3 nucleotide sequence: TGTGCCAGCACCCTGGGGGTCGGGAAGCGGGAGGGAGTTTGGTACGAGCAGTACTTC. Its translation is CASTLGVGKREGVWYEQYF.